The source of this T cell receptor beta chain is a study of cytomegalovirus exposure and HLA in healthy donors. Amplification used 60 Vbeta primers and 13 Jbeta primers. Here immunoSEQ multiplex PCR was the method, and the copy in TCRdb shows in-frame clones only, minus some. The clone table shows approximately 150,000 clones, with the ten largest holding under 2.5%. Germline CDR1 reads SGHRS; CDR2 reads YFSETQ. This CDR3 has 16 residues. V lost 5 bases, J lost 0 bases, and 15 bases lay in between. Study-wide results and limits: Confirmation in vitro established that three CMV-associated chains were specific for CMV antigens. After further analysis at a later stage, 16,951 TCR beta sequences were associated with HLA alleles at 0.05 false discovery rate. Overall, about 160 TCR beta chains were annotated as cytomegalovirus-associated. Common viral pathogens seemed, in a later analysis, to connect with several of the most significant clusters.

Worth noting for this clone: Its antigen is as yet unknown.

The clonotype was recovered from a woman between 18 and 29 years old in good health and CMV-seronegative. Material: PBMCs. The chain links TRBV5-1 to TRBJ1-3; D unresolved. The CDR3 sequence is CASSLNTVGSGNTIYF. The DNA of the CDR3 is TGCGCCAGCAGTCTTAATACAGTCGGCTCTGGAAACACCATATATTTT.